Below, 14 T cell receptor beta chains from the same sample are listed, as sequenced in a study of spatial heterogeneity in lung cancer. TCRdb re-analysed the 5' RACE reads in MiXCR, keeping a single row per CDR3 protein. The top ten clones hold over 8.5% of a sample with 2,600 or so distinct CDR3 sequences, about 55% of them seen once. This sample's time point: blood at routine non-recurrence follow-up after resection. Sequenced here: PBMCs, sampled at follow-up. The receptors were gathered from a female donor with early-stage non-small cell lung cancer.

A remark on this clonotype: This beta chain is a stray sequence in a library constructed for alpha chains; its clone size is not meaningful. The rearrangement joins TRBV12-3 or TRBV12-4 to TRBJ2-7; D uncertain. V lost 8 bases and J 0 bases, leaving 5 bases between the germline ends. The CDR3 runs to 11 residues. The chain's CDR3 is CASGGSYEQYF. The CDR3 DNA follows: TGTGCCAGCGGCGGCTCCTACGAGCAGTACTTC.

Turning to this clonotype: A library made for alpha chains picked up this beta chain off target, so its size means little. The J gene is TRBJ2-7, the V gene TRBV7-8, with 9 bases that match TRBD1. With V trimmed by 9 bases and J by 4 bases, 13 bases remained unmatched. Germline values: CDR1 SGHVS, CDR2 FQNEAQ. The CDR3 is 15 amino acids. The chain's CDR3 is CASRPGTGSAYEQYF. The CDR3 DNA reads TGTGCCAGTAGACCCGGGACAGGGAGTGCTTACGAGCAGTACTTC.

Regarding this clonotype: Since the library was made to target alpha chains, this beta chain is a stray read and its abundance is not meaningful. The chain employs TRBV27 and TRBJ1-6, with D hard to call. V was trimmed by 3 bases and J by 10 bases, leaving 13 bases between them. The CDR3 runs 14 residues. CDR1 MNHEY and CDR2 SMNVEV come from the germline V gene (reference sequence). The CDR3 is CASSFTQLRSPLHF. The CDR3 DNA reads as TGTGCCAGCAGTTTTACCCAATTGAGGTCACCCCTCCACTTT.

A note on this clonotype: Since it is a stray read in a library aimed at alpha chains, this beta chain has a size that is not meaningful. The V call is TRBV7-9, the J call TRBJ2-3; no clear D. The CDR3 covers 15 residues. In germline, CDR1 is SEHNR, CDR2 FQNEAQ (reference sequence). With 3 bases removed from V and 0 bases from J, the gap between germline ends came to 10 bases. The CDR3 DNA is TGTGCCAGCAGCTTTCCCCCATATAGCACAGATACGCAGTATTTT. Its translation: CASSFPPYSTDTQYF.

Of note for this clonotype: In a library made to pick up alpha chains, this beta chain is a stray read with a size that means little. The chain recombines TRBV7-2 with TRBJ2-2, with D unclear. Trimming left V 1 base short and J 7 bases short, with 4 bases between. This CDR3 region has 12 residues. Germline assignment: CDR1 SGHTA and CDR2 FQGNSA. The CDR3 loop reads CASSLDFGELFF. The CDR3 bases are TGTGCCAGCAGCTTAGACTTCGGGGAGCTGTTTTTT.

On this clonotype itself: Being off target in a library aimed at alpha chains, this beta chain has a size of little meaning. The chain links TRBV7-2 to TRBJ2-3; 9 positions match TRBD2. V shed 7 bases and J 2 bases; nucleotides not matched to a gene: 4. Germline V CDR1 and CDR2: SGHTA, FQGNSA. The CDR3 is 14 amino acids. CDR3 protein: CASNSGGYTDTQYF. Written as DNA, the CDR3 is TGTGCCAGCAACAGCGGGGGGTACACAGATACGCAGTATTTT.

In the case of this clonotype: As an off-target read in a library built for alpha chains, this beta chain has a frequency of little significance. V is TRBV12-3 or TRBV12-4 and J is TRBJ2-3, with a weak D call TRBD2 (6 bases). V shed 7 bases and J shed 3 bases, with 17 bases lying between them. The CDR3 runs to 15 residues. CDR3 in DNA: TGTGCCAGCACTTATGAGATCGGGGGTACAGATACGCAGTATTTT. This sequence encodes CASTYEIGGTDTQYF.

Regarding this clonotype: The library was built for alpha chains, so this beta chain is an off-target read and its size means little. The chain couples TRBV11-2 to TRBJ2-1; 11 positions agree with TRBD2. The ends lost 5 bases at V and 7 bases at J; junction bases unmatched: 7. The CDR3 covers 15 residues. Germline values: CDR1 SGHAT, CDR2 FQNNGV. The DNA of the CDR3 is TGTGCCAGCAGCCCGCTAGCGGGGGGTTTGAATGAGCAGTTCTTC. Translated: CASSPLAGGLNEQFF. The whole variable domain, filled in from reference TRBV11-2 and TRBJ2-1, reads EAGVAQSPRYKIIEKRQSVAFWCNPISGHATLYWYQQILGQGPKLLIQFQNNGVVDDSQLPKDRFSAERLKGVDSTLKIQPAKLEDSAVYLCASSPLAGGLNEQFFGPGTRLTVL.

With respect to this clonotype: This beta chain was picked up by a library intended for alpha chains and is off target, so its count carries little meaning. V is TRBV27 and J is TRBJ2-1, with a weak D call TRBD1 (6 bases). The length of the CDR3 is 11 residues. CDR1 MNHEY and CDR2 SMNVEV come from the germline V gene (reference sequence). The ends were cut back, 9 bases at V and 8 bases at J, with 11 bases in the middle. CDR3 sequence reads: CASSTGYEQFF. Here the CDR3 DNA reads TGTGCCAGTTCAACAGGGTATGAGCAGTTCTTC.

In the case of this clonotype: This beta chain turned up in a library designed for alpha chains; as an off-target read, its abundance says little. The genes are TRBV7-8 and TRBJ2-3, with 7 bases lining up with TRBD1. The CDR3 totals 13 residues. V shed 6 bases, J shed 4 bases, and the junction held 4 bases outside the gene matches. Germline values: CDR1 SGHVS, CDR2 FQNEAQ. CDR3 coding DNA: TGTGCCAGCAGATCCACAGGGGCAGATACGCAGTATTTT. This sequence encodes CASRSTGADTQYF.

Concerning this clonotype itself: This beta chain is a stray read from a library made for alpha chains; its abundance is not meaningful. J is TRBJ2-3 and V is TRBV20-1; TRBD2 aligns across 8 bases. V was clipped by 5 bases and J by 3 bases; unmatched bases: 1. The germline CDR1 and CDR2 sequences are DFQATT and SNEGSKA (reference sequence). The CDR3 sequence is 12 residues long. This chain's CDR3 is CSAGGRTDTQYF. Here the CDR3 DNA reads TGCAGTGCTGGCGGGAGGACAGATACGCAGTATTTT.

Worth noting for this clonotype: The library was built for alpha chains, so this beta chain is an off-target read and its size means little. V and J are TRBV27 and TRBJ2-3; maybe TRBD2 (5 bases). Between the trimmed V and J ends, which lost 0 bases and 3 bases, there was a span of 19 bases. Looked up from germline, CDR1 is MNHEY and CDR2 is SMNVEV (reference sequence). This CDR3 comprises 18 residues. Written as DNA, the CDR3 is TGTGCCAGCAGTTTATCGAACATGATGCGGGCTGAGACAGATACGCAGTATTTT. This sequence encodes CASSLSNMMRAETDTQYF.

Notes on this clonotype: This beta chain represents an off-target read in a library built for alpha chains; its size is of limited meaning. V gene TRBV2 combines with J gene TRBJ2-7; a weak D match, TRBD2 (5 bases). The CDR3 extends over 13 amino acids. Deletions cut 3 bases from V and 6 bases from J, with 12 bases between. In germline, CDR1 is SNHLY, CDR2 FYNNEI. The CDR3 loop reads CASSERGLSEQYF. CDR3 bases: TGTGCCAGCAGTGAGAGAGGGTTGAGCGAGCAGTACTTC.

This clonotype was detected a few times. With the library built for alpha chains, this beta chain is off target and its frequency is not meaningful. J is TRBJ1-2 and V is TRBV29-1; D is perhaps TRBD1 (6 bases). CDR1 is SQVTM, CDR2 ANQGSEA, per germline. The length of the CDR3 is 12 residues. V was trimmed by 2 bases and J by 5 bases, leaving 9 bases between them. Written as DNA, the CDR3 is TGCAGCGTTGAAAGTCAGGGGTATGGCTACACCTTC. Residues: CSVESQGYGYTF.